This T cell receptor beta chain emerged from a study of shared clonotypes between healthy human individuals. Profiling relied on immunoSEQ multiplex PCR, and the TCRdb table lists in-frame clones only, not all of them. The table lists approximately 1,500,000 clones, around 98% of them singletons. Deletions cut 6 bases from V and 7 bases from J, with 22 bases between. CDR1 and CDR2 from the germline V gene are MNHNY and SVGAGI (reference sequence). The CDR3 is made up of 16 amino acids. The chain carries TRBV6-6 and TRBJ1-3; weak D call: TRBD1 (5 bases). This TCR came from a man between 25 and 39 years old in good health. The sequencing sample was made of naive CD4+ T cells sorted from blood. Subset given: CD45RA+ positively selected. The CDR3: CASSSSSGGDWNTIYF. The CDR3 coding sequence is TGTGCCAGCAGCTCCTCATCGGGGGGGGATTGGAACACCATATATTTT.